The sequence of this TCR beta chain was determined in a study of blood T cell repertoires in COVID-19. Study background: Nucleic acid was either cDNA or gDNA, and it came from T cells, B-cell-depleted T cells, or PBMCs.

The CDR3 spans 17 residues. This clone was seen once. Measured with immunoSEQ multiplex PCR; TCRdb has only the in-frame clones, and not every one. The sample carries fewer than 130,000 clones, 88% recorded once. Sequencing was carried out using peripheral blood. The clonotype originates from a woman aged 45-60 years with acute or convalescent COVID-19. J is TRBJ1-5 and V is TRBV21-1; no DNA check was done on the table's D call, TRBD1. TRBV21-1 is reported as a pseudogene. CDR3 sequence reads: CASSIRPDRSWDQPQHF. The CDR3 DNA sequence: TGTGCCAGCAGCATCAGGCCGGACAGGAGTTGGGATCAGCCCCAGCATTTT.